Listed below are T cell receptor beta chains from one sample, sequenced in a study of T cell responses to AZD1222 COVID-19 vaccine. Using immunoSEQ multiplex PCR, the repertoire was profiled, and TCRdb retains in-frame clones only, with some absent. The data contain hundreds of thousands of clones, 90% to 95% of them seen just once; the ten biggest clones take up 0.55%. The specimen comprised peripheral blood, sampled 28 days after the second AZD1222 dose. These receptors came from an adult who received the AZD1222 COVID-19 vaccine. CDR3s include the opening cysteine and the closing phenylalanine or tryptophan. Each record gives: D gene, V gene, clone size, J gene, CDR3 protein, CDR3 DNA. D genes are given only for firm matches. A clone size is listed for some rows: how often the clone was seen (once, few, many), or a class if it is expanded.

>TRBD1|TRBV10-3|.|TRBJ2-3
CAIGGQGKGTQYF
TGTGCCATCGGGGGACAGGGAAAAGGTACGCAGTATTTT
>.|TRBV7-2|.|TRBJ2-2
CASSPRTAYTGELFF
TGTGCCAGCAGCCCAAGGACAGCCTACACCGGGGAGCTGTTTTTT
>.|TRBV11-2|.|TRBJ2-1
CASSTERTNEQFF
TGTGCCAGCAGCACAGAACGGACAAATGAGCAGTTCTTC
>TRBD1|TRBV28|.|TRBJ1-5
CASSLLGQNTYSNQPQHF
TGTGCCAGCAGTTTATTGGGACAGAACACTTATAGCAATCAGCCCCAGCATTTT
>.|TRBV3-1/TRBV3-2|.|TRBJ1-3
CASSQDEGNTIYF
TGTGCCAGCAGCCAAGATGAGGGAAACACCATATATTTT
>TRBD1|TRBV28|.|TRBJ1-4
CASCLGQVNNEKLFF
TGTGCCAGCTGCCTCGGACAGGTGAATAATGAAAAACTGTTTTTT
>.|TRBV7-2|.|TRBJ2-3
CASSWTPGGNTQYF
TGTGCCAGCAGCTGGACTCCAGGGGGGAATACGCAGTATTTT
>.|TRBV2|once|TRBJ2-3
CASSELLGADTQYF
TGTGCCAGCAGTGAATTATTAGGGGCAGATACGCAGTATTTT
>.|TRBV11-2|.|TRBJ1-1
CASSLDPNTEAFF
TGTGCCAGCAGCTTAGACCCAAACACTGAAGCTTTCTTT
>.|TRBV12-5|.|TRBJ2-5
CASGLGTGTQETQYF
TGTGCTAGTGGTTTGGGAACAGGGACTCAAGAGACCCAGTACTTC
>.|TRBV7-2|.|TRBJ1-3
CASSLRGYGNTIYF
TGTGCCAGCAGCTTACGGGGTTATGGAAACACCATATATTTT
>.|TRBV12-3/TRBV12-4|once|TRBJ2-1
CASSLRNEQFF
TGTGCCAGCAGTTTGCGCAATGAGCAGTTCTTC
>.|TRBV15|.|TRBJ1-4
CATSRERGTNEKLFF
TGTGCCACCAGCAGGGAAAGGGGAACTAATGAAAAACTGTTTTTT
>.|TRBV15|.|TRBJ2-7
CATSRPTATYEQYF
TGTGCCACCAGCAGACCAACAGCCACCTACGAGCAGTACTTC
>.|TRBV28|.|TRBJ1-2
CASSSVRTDYGYTF
TGTGCCAGCAGTTCCGTCCGGACAGACTATGGCTACACCTTC
>.|TRBV27|.|TRBJ1-1
CASSFGSLKAEAFF
TGTGCCAGCAGTTTTGGCAGCCTCAAGGCTGAAGCTTTCTTT
>.|TRBV20-1|.|TRBJ1-4
CSASKFGNEKLFF
TGCAGTGCTAGTAAGTTCGGAAATGAAAAACTGTTTTTT
>.|TRBV19|.|TRBJ2-7
CASSRRQDIYEQYF
TGTGCCAGTAGTAGACGACAAGATATATACGAGCAGTACTTC
>TRBD1|TRBV4-2|.|TRBJ2-2
CASSQLPTGTNTGELFF
TGTGCCAGCAGCCAACTCCCGACAGGGACGAACACCGGGGAGCTGTTTTTT
>.|TRBV2|.|TRBJ2-2
CASKGHANTGELFF
TGTGCCAGCAAAGGGCACGCGAACACCGGGGAGCTGTTTTTT
>.|TRBV2|.|TRBJ1-3
CASSERPQIGNTIYF
TGTGCCAGCAGTGAAAGACCACAGATAGGAAACACCATATATTTT